Following are 15 T cell receptor beta chains from one sample sequenced in a study of T cells in Graves' hyperthyroidism and ophthalmopathy. Authors of the study amplified TCR beta CDR3 regions from RNA transcripts. TCR CDR3 underwent first-round RT-PCR with the HTBI primer set. TCRdb recomputed calls from the multiplex PCR reads with MiXCR, one row per CDR3 protein. The sample consists of approximately 700,000 distinct CDR3 sequences, around 17% of them appearing once. The sample taken for sequencing was blood. Receptors originate from a man younger than 35 with Graves' hyperthyroidism.

This clonotype was detected many times. The V and J genes are TRBV18 and TRBJ1-1; D unresolved. Germline loops: CDR1 KGHSH, CDR2 LQKENI. The CDR3 loop spans 12 amino acids. Trimming cost V 8 bases and J 1 base, with 8 bases left between them. CDR3 loop: CASQRQNTEAFF. In DNA, the CDR3 is TGTGCCAGCCAGCGACAGAACACTGAAGCTTTCTTT.

This clonotype showed up many times. In DNA, the CDR3 is TGCGCCAGCAGCCCCTCGTACCGAAATGAGCAGTTCTTC. This gives the protein CASSPSYRNEQFF. The rearrangement uses TRBV4-1 and TRBJ2-1; D remains ambiguous. V lost 4 bases and J lost 7, with 11 bases in between. This CDR3 is built from 13 residues. Germline V gene sequence: CDR1 MGHRA, CDR2 YSYEKL.

At least ten counts were recorded for this clonotype. The chain uses TRBV12-3 or TRBV12-4 and TRBJ2-3; D may match TRBD1 or TRBD2 (5 bases each). This CDR3 comprises 15 residues. Trimming shortened V by 0 bases and J by 2 bases, and 9 bases separated the two germline ends. CDR3 sequence (DNA): TGTGCCAGCAGTTTAGCGCGAGGGGTCACAGATACGCAGTATTTT. Protein sequence: CASSLARGVTDTQYF.

Of note for this clonotype: With a much larger clone just one base away, this may be a read error. CDR3 DNA sequence: TGTGCCATCAGCCTGACTAGCGGCAGCTCCTACGATGAGCAGTTCTTC. Residues: CAISLTSGSSYDEQFF. The chain employs TRBV10-3 and TRBJ2-1; 9 bases agree with TRBD2. The V gene's germline CDR1 is ENHRY and CDR2 SYGVKD. There are 16 residues in the CDR3.

This clonotype was found many times. The chain is built from TRBV24-1 and TRBJ2-7, with TRBD1 identical over 7 bases. The germline gives CDR1 KGHDR, CDR2 SFDVKD. CDR3 length: 15 amino acids. The ends lost 7 bases at V and 0 bases at J; junction bases unmatched: 8. DNA of the CDR3: TGTGCCACCAGCCGAGAGACAGGGTTCTCCTACGAGCAGTACTTC. Its protein product is CATSRETGFSYEQYF.

This clonotype was observed a few times. This chain connects TRBV18 to TRBJ2-4, with D hard to call. The CDR3 covers 16 residues. The V end lost 3 bases, the J end lost 3 bases, and 15 bases lay between the germline ends. The germline gives CDR1 KGHSH, CDR2 LQKENI. DNA of the CDR3: TGTGCCAGCTCACCCCCCCCTGGACGTAACAAAAACATTCAGTACTTC. This sequence encodes CASSPPPGRNKNIQYF.

Ten or more counts support this clonotype. The chain uses TRBV30 and TRBJ2-7; TRBD1 agrees at 8 bases. The CDR3 runs to 15 residues. The J segment lost 0 bases and the V segment lost 1 base, leaving 5 bases of the junction unmatched. Germline lookup yields CDR1 GTSNPN and CDR2 SVGIG (reference sequence). CDR3 DNA: TGTGCCTGGAGTGGGACAGGGTCGAGCTCCTACGAGCAGTACTTC. It is translated as CAWSGTGSSSYEQYF.

V and J are TRBV25-1 and TRBJ1-2, with a tentative D call TRBD1 (5 bases). The V gene lost 8 bases and the J gene lost 8 bases, with 24 bases spanning the gap. This CDR3 region has 15 residues. Germline assignment: CDR1 MGHDK and CDR2 SYGVNS. This CDR3 is CASLPAGTAAGGYTF. The CDR3 nucleotides are TGTGCCAGCCTCCCAGCCGGGACGGCGGCGGGGGGCTACACCTTC.

In this sample, this clonotype turned up many times. The chain joins TRBV12-3 or TRBV12-4 to TRBJ2-2, with 12 bases lining up with TRBD2. The CDR3 loop spans 16 amino acids. With 6 bases clipped from V and 7 bases from J, the junction kept 9 bases outside the gene matches. This chain's CDR3 is CASSPTSGSRVGELFF. The DNA for the CDR3 is TGTGCCAGCAGCCCGACTAGCGGGAGTAGAGTCGGGGAGCTGTTTTTT.

This clonotype has ten or more counts. This chain uses TRBV28 with TRBJ2-3; TRBD2 agrees at 8 bases. The ends lost 4 bases at V and 5 bases at J; junction bases unmatched: 11. Germline V gene sequence: CDR1 MDHEN, CDR2 SYDVKM. This CDR3 is 16 amino acids long. The DNA of the CDR3 is TGTGCCAGCAGTTCCCCTCGGGGGGGGCACAGAGATACGCAGTATTTT. It translates to CASSSPRGGHRDTQYF.

The count of this clonotype is one. The chain employs TRBV28 and TRBJ2-1, with 7 bases lining up with TRBD2. CDR1 is MDHEN and CDR2 is SYDVKM in the germline V gene. The CDR3 is 14 residues long. J lost 7 bases, V lost 6 bases, and 9 bases had no gene match. The CDR3 DNA reads as TGTGCCAGCAGGGGGGGGACCGCCGGGAATGAGCAGTTCTTC. Translation: CASRGGTAGNEQFF.

Details on this clonotype: Since a much larger clone is just one base distant, this may be a read error. The rearrangement joins TRBV29-1 to TRBJ2-3, with D perhaps TRBD1 (6 bases). The germline V gene has CDR1 SQVTM and CDR2 ANQGSEA. This CDR3 region has 13 residues. In DNA form, the CDR3 reads TGCAGCGACAGGGATCCTAGCACAGATACGCGGTATTTT. Protein product: CSDRDPSTDTRYF.

At least ten counts were recorded for this clonotype. The chain combines TRBV2 with TRBJ2-4; tentatively, D is TRBD1 (5 bases). Between the trimmed V and J ends, which lost 5 bases and 0 bases, there was a span of 14 bases. Germline CDR1 and CDR2: SNHLY and FYNNEI. The CDR3 has 16 residues. The CDR3 protein is CASSTTTELAKNIQYF. DNA for the CDR3: TGTGCCAGCAGTACTACGACAGAACTAGCCAAAAACATTCAGTACTTC.

The chain joins TRBV20-1 to TRBJ1-2; TRBD1 might be the D (5 bases). The V end lost 0 bases, the J end lost 5 bases, and 10 bases lay between the germline ends. CDR1 DFQATT and CDR2 SNEGSKA come from the germline V gene (reference sequence). The CDR3 is 13 amino acids. The CDR3 DNA follows: TGCAGTGCTAGAGAGGCGGGACGTTATGGCTACACCTTC. As protein: CSAREAGRYGYTF.

There are many counts of this clonotype. J is TRBJ2-7 and V is TRBV20-1, with a weak D call TRBD2 (7 bases). Germline CDR1 is DFQATT and CDR2 is SNEGSKA (reference sequence). The CDR3 is made up of 14 amino acids. Between the trimmed V and J ends, which lost 6 bases and 2 bases, there was a span of 17 bases. In DNA form, the CDR3 reads TGCAGTGCCCGGGGGGCTAGCGGTACCTACGAGCAGTACTTC. Translating it yields CSARGASGTYEQYF.